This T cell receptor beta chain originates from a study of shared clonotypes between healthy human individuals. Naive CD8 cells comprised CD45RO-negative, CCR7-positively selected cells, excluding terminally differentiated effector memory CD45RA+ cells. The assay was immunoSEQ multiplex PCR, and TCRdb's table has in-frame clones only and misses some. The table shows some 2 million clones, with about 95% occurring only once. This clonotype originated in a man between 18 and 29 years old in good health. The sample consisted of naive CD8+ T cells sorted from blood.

The DNA of the CDR3 is TGCGCCAGCAGCCTAAGACGAGGGGGCGATAGCACCGGGGAGCTGTTTTTT. Protein: CASSLRRGGDSTGELFF. J is TRBJ2-2 and V is TRBV4-1; 7 nucleotides line up with TRBD1. The germline gives CDR1 MGHRA, CDR2 YSYEKL. V shed 4 bases, J shed 4 bases, and the junction held 12 bases outside the gene matches. The length of the CDR3 is 17 residues.